A single sample gave rise to the 27 T cell receptor beta chains below, sequenced in a study of cytomegalovirus exposure and HLA in healthy donors. PCR involved 60 Vbeta and 13 Jbeta primers. Sequenced by immunoSEQ multiplex PCR; TCRdb stores in-frame clones only, minus some. The sample lists roughly 110,000 clones; over 70% were seen once. Sequencing input: PBMCs. The receptors stem from a female donor in good health and CMV-seronegative.

This clone was picked up one time. In DNA form, the CDR3 reads TGCGCCAGCAGTGCCCGGGACTGGGAGTACAATGAGCAGTTCTTC. It translates to CASSARDWEYNEQFF. The J gene is TRBJ2-1, the V gene TRBV10-1; a possible D gene is TRBD2 (6 bases). The V gene's germline CDR1 is WNHNN and CDR2 SYGVQD (reference sequence). The V end was cut by 4 bases, the J end by 4 bases, with 14 bases between. This CDR3 region has 15 residues.

The table lists this clone with a few counts. V gene TRBV4-1 combines with J gene TRBJ1-3; D not certain. V was cut by 2 bases and J by 0 bases, with 8 bases left in between. The CDR3 length is 15 residues. CDR1 is MGHRA, CDR2 YSYEKL, per germline. CDR3 region: CASSQPSISGNTIYF. DNA for the CDR3: TGCGCCAGCAGCCAACCTTCTATCTCTGGAAACACCATATATTTT.

This clone came up once. The rearrangement joins TRBV7-3 to TRBJ2-3; 7 bases align to TRBD2. Germline V gives CDR1 SGHTA, CDR2 FQGTGA. The ends lost 5 bases at V and 1 base at J; junction bases unmatched: 15. The CDR3 consists of 18 residues. The CDR3 sequence is CASSPIKLARKGTDTQYF. Here the CDR3 DNA reads TGTGCCAGCAGCCCCATTAAACTAGCGCGAAAAGGCACAGATACGCAGTATTTT.

This CDR3 reads CASSGTSETYEQYF. For the CDR3, the DNA is TGTGCCAGCAGTGGGACTAGCGAAACCTACGAGCAGTACTTC. The chain has TRBV27 and TRBJ2-7, with 10 bases aligning to TRBD2. Germline CDR1 MNHEY, CDR2 SMNVEV (reference sequence). CDR3 length: 14 residues. The V segment lost 5 bases and the J segment 2 bases; nucleotides outside the gene matches: 3.

The chain couples TRBV7-9 to TRBJ1-3, with TRBD1 matching over 8 bases. J was trimmed by 0 bases and V by 1 base; bases with no gene match: 8. The CDR3 has 18 residues. Germline V gives CDR1 SEHNR, CDR2 FQNEAQ (reference sequence). The CDR3 here is CASSLGGDRHYSGNTIYF. The CDR3 DNA reads TGTGCCAGCAGCTTAGGGGGGGACAGGCACTACTCTGGAAACACCATATATTTT.

This clone has just one count. The chain employs TRBV5-4 and TRBJ2-7, with a possible D match to TRBD2 (6 bases). From germline, CDR1 is SGHNT and CDR2 YYREEE (reference sequence). This CDR3 contains 16 residues. V dropped 4 bases and J dropped 9 bases, with 26 bases sitting between them. CDR3 amino acids: CASSPDAGPSVWRQYF. The CDR3 nucleotides are TGTGCCAGCAGCCCGGACGCGGGACCTTCAGTGTGGCGGCAGTACTTC.

The rearrangement joins TRBV27 to TRBJ1-2, with a tentative D call TRBD1 (5 bases). The CDR3 is 13 residues long. With 2 bases removed from V and 4 bases from J, the gap between germline ends came to 8 bases. CDR1 and CDR2 from the germline V gene are MNHEY and SMNVEV (reference sequence). CDR3 coding DNA: TGTGCCAGCAGTTTAGGGGCAAGCTATGGCTACACCTTC. Translation: CASSLGASYGYTF.

This chain uses TRBV7-9 with TRBJ2-7; 10 nucleotides agree with TRBD1. This CDR3 is 17 amino acids long. Trimming took 4 bases from V and 3 from J; bases not matched to a gene: 12. Looked up from germline, CDR1 is SEHNR and CDR2 is FQNEAQ (reference sequence). CDR3 region: CASSSGGRDRGNYEQYF. Here the CDR3 DNA reads TGTGCCAGCAGCTCCGGGGGCCGGGACAGGGGAAACTACGAGCAGTACTTC.

The chain carries TRBV27 and TRBJ1-2; D unclear. Germline assignment: CDR1 MNHEY and CDR2 SMNVEV (reference sequence). The CDR3 spans 13 residues. Trimming shortened V by 2 bases and J by 5 bases, and 9 bases separated the two germline ends. CDR3 DNA sequence: TGTGCCAGCAGTTTACCGACGGGATATGGCTACACCTTC. Its translation: CASSLPTGYGYTF.

V gene TRBV29-1 combines with J gene TRBJ2-5, with 11 bases lining up with TRBD1. Judging by the DNA end, TRBJ2-7 fits better; the J call may be wrong. The CDR3 contains 14 residues. Germline CDR1 and CDR2: SQVTM and ANQGSEA. This chain's CDR3 is CSVLPGQGDNEQYF. The CDR3 DNA sequence: TGCAGCGTGTTGCCGGGACAGGGGGACAACGAGCAGTACTTC.

As DNA, the CDR3 is TGTGCCAGCAGCAAAGAGACGGTTAGGACGGGGACTAGCCATGGGGATGAGCAGTTCTTC. This sequence encodes CASSKETVRTGTSHGDEQFF. The chain employs TRBV21-1 and TRBJ2-1; TRBD2, as called in the table, went unchecked against the DNA. TRBV21-1 is a listed pseudogene. This CDR3 has 20 residues.

This clone was seen a single time. The chain recombines TRBV19 with TRBJ2-7; D is unclear. The CDR3 runs to 12 residues. Germline V gene data show CDR1 as LNHDA and CDR2 as SQIVND (reference sequence). The V end lost 1 base, the J end lost 5 bases, and 6 bases lay between the germline ends. Here the CDR3 DNA reads TGTGCCAGTAGTATAGCGGGTGACGAGCAGTACTTC. This gives the protein CASSIAGDEQYF.

V gene TRBV19 combines with J gene TRBJ2-7; tentative D call: TRBD1 (5 bases). Germline-derived CDR1 and CDR2 are LNHDA and SQIVND (reference sequence). The CDR3 contains 11 residues. Trimming took off 9 bases at V and 5 bases at J, with 11 bases between the two ends. As DNA, the CDR3 is TGTGCCAGCCAGGGCGTGGACGAGCAGTACTTC. This gives the protein CASQGVDEQYF. Using reference TRBV19 and TRBJ2-7 for the parts outside the CDR3, the full variable domain is DGGITQSPKYLFRKEGQNVTLSCEQNLNHDAMYWYRQDPGQGLRLIYYSQIVNDFQKGDIAEGYSVSREKKESFPLTVTSAQKNPTAFYLCASQGVDEQYFGPGTRLTVT.

This clone showed up many times. This sample also contains other DNA sequences that code for the same CDR3. The V gene is TRBV5-1, the J gene TRBJ2-7; 11 nucleotides line up with TRBD2. The CDR3 is made up of 15 amino acids. Trimming removed 0 bases from V and 2 bases from J; junction bases left unmatched: 1. Germline values: CDR1 SGHRS, CDR2 YFSETQ. The CDR3 coding sequence is TGCGCCAGCAGCTTGGGACTAGCGGGAACCTACGAGCAGTACTTC. Translated, it gives CASSLGLAGTYEQYF.

V usage is TRBV6-1 and J usage is TRBJ2-6, with TRBD2 matching over 14 bases. Trimming took 3 bases from V and 0 from J; bases not matched to a gene: 7. Germline CDR1 is MNHNS and CDR2 is SASEGT. This CDR3 is 20 amino acids long. The CDR3 DNA is TGTGCCAGCAGTGAGCGACTAGCGGGAGGGCTCGGCTCTGGGGCCAACGTCCTGACTTTC. It yields the protein CASSERLAGGLGSGANVLTF.

The chain links TRBV7-6 to TRBJ2-1; possible D gene TRBD2, 6 bases. CDR3 size: 15 residues. Trimming stripped 5 bases from V and 2 bases from J, with 13 bases between. Germline V lookup: CDR1 SGHVS, CDR2 FNYEAQ. This CDR3 is CASSPGDVAYNEQFF. The CDR3 region has the DNA TGTGCCAGCAGCCCGGGGGACGTCGCCTACAATGAGCAGTTCTTC.

The gene calls are TRBV14 and TRBJ2-5, with TRBD2 as a possible D gene (5 bases). Germline CDR1 and CDR2: SGHDN and FVKESK. Between the trimmed V and J ends, which lost 5 bases and 2 bases, there was a span of 9 bases. This CDR3 has 13 amino acids. For the CDR3, the DNA is TGTGCCAGCAGCTTCCGAGGGCAAGAGACCCAGTACTTC. Translating gives CASSFRGQETQYF.

The count of this clone is one. J is TRBJ1-1 and V is TRBV9, with a tentative D call TRBD1 (6 bases). V was pared by 6 bases and J by 4 bases, with 19 bases between. The germline gives CDR1 SGDLS, CDR2 YYNGEE. This CDR3 is built from 15 residues. In nucleotides, the CDR3 is TGTGCCAGCAACTTAGATGGGGGCGCATCCACTGAAGCTTTCTTT. Amino acids: CASNLDGGASTEAFF.

V gene TRBV5-1 combines with J gene TRBJ2-7; 10 bases are a match to TRBD1. Looked up from germline, CDR1 is SGHRS and CDR2 is YFSETQ. The CDR3 sequence is 14 residues long. V shed 9 bases, J shed 2 bases, and the junction held 8 bases outside the gene matches. CDR3 amino acids: CATAGTGATYEQYF. CDR3 bases: TGCGCCACCGCCGGGACAGGGGCCACCTACGAGCAGTACTTC.

J is TRBJ2-7 and V is TRBV11-2; 10 bases are shared with TRBD2. There are 17 residues in the CDR3. Per the germline V gene, CDR1 is SGHAT and CDR2 is FQNNGV. V shed 6 bases, J shed 0 bases, and the junction held 11 bases outside the gene matches. The chain's CDR3 is CASRNRSLAGVSYEQYF. In nucleotides, the CDR3 is TGTGCCAGCAGGAACAGGAGTCTAGCGGGGGTCTCCTACGAGCAGTACTTC.

This clone has only one observation. V usage is TRBV18 and J usage is TRBJ2-3; the match to TRBD2 covers 10 bases. Germline V gene lookup returns CDR1 KGHSH and CDR2 LQKENI. The CDR3 extends over 16 amino acids. With 4 bases clipped from V and 6 bases from J, the junction kept 10 bases outside the gene matches. CDR3 protein: CASSRPLAGDEDTQYF. The CDR3, as DNA: TGTGCCAGCTCACGGCCGCTAGCGGGAGATGAGGATACGCAGTATTTT.

This chain links TRBV19 with TRBJ1-5; D is undetermined. Germline values: CDR1 LNHDA, CDR2 SQIVND (reference sequence). V was trimmed by 1 base and J by 10 bases, leaving 11 bases between them. The CDR3 spans 13 residues. CDR3 amino acids: CASSIAQTPPQHF. In DNA form, the CDR3 reads TGTGCCAGTAGTATAGCCCAGACACCTCCCCAGCATTTT.

The V gene is TRBV27, the J gene TRBJ2-1; TRBD2 matches at 9 bases. Trimming removed 7 bases from V and 9 bases from J; junction bases left unmatched: 4. In germline, CDR1 is MNHEY, CDR2 SMNVEV (reference sequence). The CDR3 has 12 residues. CDR3 sequence: CASKGLASEQFF. The CDR3 region has the DNA TGTGCCAGCAAGGGACTAGCTAGTGAGCAGTTCTTC.

This clone has more than one count but fewer than ten. The chain carries TRBV28 and TRBJ2-6, with TRBD1 identical over 9 bases. CDR1 and CDR2 from the germline V gene are MDHEN and SYDVKM. J gave up 1 base and V 6 bases, and 13 bases lay outside the gene matches. The CDR3 sequence is 19 residues long. The CDR3 reads CASSPRLYRGPSGANVLTF. CDR3 bases: TGTGCCAGCAGCCCCCGACTATACAGGGGGCCTTCTGGGGCCAACGTCCTGACTTTC.

The chain links TRBV30 to TRBJ2-1, with D uncertain. Per the germline V gene, CDR1 is GTSNPN and CDR2 is SVGIG (reference sequence). This CDR3 contains 14 residues. Trimming pared 4 bases from V and 6 bases from J, leaving 16 bases between. As DNA, the CDR3 is TGTGCCTGGACGGCGGATCCTTTGGGCAATGAGCAGTTCTTC. It codes for CAWTADPLGNEQFF.

The chain recombines TRBV11-3 with TRBJ1-3; possible D gene TRBD1, 6 bases. Trimming removed 5 bases from V and 0 bases from J, with 11 bases in between. Germline lookup yields CDR1 SGHNT and CDR2 YENEEA. This CDR3 spans 15 amino acids. The CDR3 DNA follows: TGTGCCAGCAGCCGGACGACAGGCTCTGGAAACACCATATATTTT. As protein: CASSRTTGSGNTIYF.

V and J are TRBV11-3 and TRBJ1-1; the match to TRBD1 covers 7 bases. Germline CDR1 SGHNT, CDR2 YENEEA. The CDR3 spans 13 residues. With V trimmed by 3 bases and J by 10 bases, 8 bases remained unmatched. For the CDR3, the DNA is TGTGCCAGCAGCTTGGAGGTGGGGGACAGAGCTTTCTTT. Translation gives CASSLEVGDRAFF.